One and the same sample provided the 27 T cell receptor beta chains below, sequenced in a study of cytomegalovirus exposure and HLA in healthy donors. TCRdb's copy holds only in-frame clones and misses some; the assay was immunoSEQ multiplex PCR. Here the sample spans some 160,000 clones, around 90% being singletons. The source material was PBMCs. The receptors stem from a man between 18 and 35 years old in good health and CMV-seronegative.

This clone was seen just once. The V call is TRBV7-2, the J call TRBJ2-2, with TRBD2 matching over 8 bases. The CDR3 totals 16 residues. The V and J ends lost 2 bases and 5 bases, in that order; junction bases with no gene match: 7. CDR1 and CDR2 from the germline V gene are SGHTA and FQGNSA. In DNA form, the CDR3 reads TGTGCCAGCAGCTTAATGAGCGGGGGATATACCGGGGAGCTGTTTTTT. Its translation: CASSLMSGGYTGELFF.

The genes are TRBV28 and TRBJ2-7, with 7 bases identical to TRBD1. This CDR3 is built from 15 residues. The V and J ends lost 6 bases and 0 bases, in that order; junction bases with no gene match: 8. The germline V gene has CDR1 MDHEN and CDR2 SYDVKM. The DNA for the CDR3 is TGTGCCAGCAGAACCTACAGGGGACCCTCCTACGAGCAGTACTTC. Translated: CASRTYRGPSYEQYF.

This sequence joins TRBV5-1 and TRBJ2-1, with 7 nucleotides matching TRBD2. V lost 0 bases and J lost 5; bases outside the gene matches: 8. The CDR3 sequence is 16 residues long. Germline CDR1 SGHRS, CDR2 YFSETQ. The CDR3 coding sequence is TGCGCCAGCAGCTTGGCCGGGGGGACGGTTCACAATGAGCAGTTCTTC. It translates to CASSLAGGTVHNEQFF.

The V gene is TRBV15, the J gene TRBJ2-1, with TRBD2 matching 10 bases. Germline loops: CDR1 LNHNV, CDR2 YYDKDF (reference sequence). V lost 9 bases, J lost 4 bases, and 12 bases stayed unmatched. This CDR3 is 16 amino acids long. The CDR3 DNA reads TGTGCCACTAAAATCGGGACTAGCGATAATTACAATGAGCAGTTCTTC. Translation gives CATKIGTSDNYNEQFF. Combining the CDR3 with reference TRBV15 and TRBJ2-1 gives the whole variable domain DAMVIQNPRYQVTQFGKPVTLSCSQTLNHNVMYWYQQKSSQAPKLLFHYYDKDFNNEADTPDNFQSRRPNTSFCFLDIRSPGLGDTAMYLCATKIGTSDNYNEQFFGPGTRLTVL.

The chain links TRBV11-2 to TRBJ2-5, with D possibly TRBD1 on 6 matching bases. Germline assignment: CDR1 SGHAT and CDR2 FQNNGV. This CDR3 has 17 residues. Trimming cost V 1 base and J 5 bases, with 20 bases left between them. In nucleotides, the CDR3 is TGTGCCAGCAGCTTAGGGGTGACGGCAGGGGCGAGTGAGACCCAGTACTTC. It codes for CASSLGVTAGASETQYF.

The V call is TRBV7-9, the J call TRBJ1-1; D is possibly TRBD1 (5 bases). Trimming removed 6 bases from V and 1 base from J, with 15 bases in between. The CDR3 consists of 15 residues. Germline loops: CDR1 SEHNR, CDR2 FQNEAQ (reference sequence). The DNA for the CDR3 is TGTGCCAGCAGACCTACCTGGGGGGGGAACACTGAAGCTTTCTTT. This codes for CASRPTWGGNTEAFF.

V usage is TRBV25-1 and J usage is TRBJ1-2; D is possibly TRBD1 (5 bases). The CDR3 loop spans 14 amino acids. Trimming pared 6 bases from V and 1 base from J, leaving 12 bases between. From germline, CDR1 is MGHDK and CDR2 SYGVNS. The CDR3 loop is CASRAGWDNYGYTF. The CDR3 region has the DNA TGTGCCAGCAGAGCAGGGTGGGATAACTATGGCTACACCTTC.

For the CDR3, the DNA is TGTGCCAGTACTCGACAGGACTCCTACGAGCAGTACTTC. Its protein product is CASTRQDSYEQYF. J is TRBJ2-7 and V is TRBV5-6; D possibly corresponds to TRBD1 (6 bases). Trimming removed 8 bases at V and 0 bases at J, with 12 bases between. Germline V gene lookup returns CDR1 SGHDT and CDR2 YYEEEE. The CDR3 loop spans 13 amino acids.

The rearrangement uses TRBV5-1 and TRBJ1-2, with D hard to call. Deletions cut 3 bases from V and 2 bases from J, with 11 bases between. CDR3 length: 14 amino acids. The V gene's germline CDR1 is SGHRS and CDR2 YFSETQ. The CDR3 coding sequence is TGCGCCAGCAGCTGGAGGACGGTCAACTATGGCTACACCTTC. Residues: CASSWRTVNYGYTF.

The gene calls are TRBV10-2 and TRBJ2-5, with TRBD2 matching over 13 bases. Germline V gene sequence: CDR1 WSHSY, CDR2 SAAADI. With 8 bases clipped from V and 3 bases from J, the junction kept 6 bases outside the gene matches. The CDR3 extends over 15 amino acids. CDR3 sequence (DNA): TGCGCCAGCGTTCGACTAGCGGGGGGTGAAGAGACCCAGTACTTC. Translating gives CASVRLAGGEETQYF.

This chain connects TRBV5-1 to TRBJ1-3; the D is unclear. CDR3 size: 15 residues. V was shortened by 0 bases and J by 2 bases, with 9 bases between the two germline ends. Germline CDR1 and CDR2: SGHRS and YFSETQ. The CDR3 DNA sequence: TGCGCCAGCAGCTTGGAAGTCCCAGCTGGAAACACCATATATTTT. Protein: CASSLEVPAGNTIYF. The full variable domain, with the rest looked up from reference TRBV5-1 and TRBJ1-3, is KAGVTQTPRYLIKTRGQQVTLSCSPISGHRSVSWYQQTPGQGLQFLFEYFSETQRNKGNFPGRFSGRQFSNSRSEMNVSTLELGDSALYLCASSLEVPAGNTIYFGEGSWLTVV.

The chain has TRBV11-1 and TRBJ2-5; D possibly corresponds to TRBD1 (6 bases). Looked up from germline, CDR1 is SGHAT and CDR2 is FQDESV (reference sequence). V was clipped by 5 bases and J by 3 bases, with 13 bases between them. This CDR3 is 14 amino acids long. Written as DNA, the CDR3 is TGTGCCAGCAGCCCTACAGGGATGGAAGAGACCCAGTACTTC. This encodes CASSPTGMEETQYF.

The chain uses TRBV19 and TRBJ1-2; 10 bases are a match to TRBD1. The CDR3 is 15 residues long. V dropped 5 bases and J dropped 0; count of bases not matched to a gene: 3. Germline V gives CDR1 LNHDA, CDR2 SQIVND (reference sequence). In nucleotides, the CDR3 is TGTGCCAGTAGTGTTGGACAGGGGGCTAACTATGGCTACACCTTC. It specifies CASSVGQGANYGYTF.

The CDR3 DNA reads as TGCGCCAGCAGCCCTCTGTTCCAAGCGTACACCGGGGAGCTGTTTTTT. It is translated as CASSPLFQAYTGELFF. The genes are TRBV4-1 and TRBJ2-2; D not certain. Germline-derived CDR1 and CDR2 are MGHRA and YSYEKL. V lost 4 bases and J lost 3, with 15 bases in between. This CDR3 has 16 amino acids.

V gene TRBV6-5 combines with J gene TRBJ2-5; tentative D call: TRBD2 (6 bases). Per the germline V gene, CDR1 is MNHEY and CDR2 is SVGAGI. V lost 4 bases and J 5 bases, leaving 17 bases between the germline ends. The CDR3 length is 15 residues. This CDR3 reads CASSSAGTGGETQYF. CDR3 DNA sequence: TGTGCCAGCAGTTCCGCCGGGACCGGAGGGGAGACCCAGTACTTC.

This rearrangement joins TRBV6-6 to TRBJ1-1; no reliable D call. This CDR3 region has 14 residues. Germline V lookup: CDR1 MNHNY, CDR2 SVGAGI (reference sequence). V was pared by 2 bases and J by 6 bases, with 13 bases between. The chain's CDR3 is CASSYGDPEAEAFF. Here the CDR3 DNA reads TGTGCCAGCAGTTACGGGGATCCGGAGGCTGAAGCTTTCTTT.

In this sample, this clone turned up once. This chain links TRBV5-1 with TRBJ1-2, with 8 bases matching TRBD1. V dropped 0 bases and J dropped 2; count of bases not matched to a gene: 3. Germline V gene lookup returns CDR1 SGHRS and CDR2 YFSETQ. The CDR3 is 15 amino acids. The CDR3 protein is CASSLGRTGNYGYTF. The DNA of the CDR3 is TGCGCCAGCAGCTTGGGTCGGACAGGGAACTATGGCTACACCTTC.

CDR3 residues: CASSQGLAGFYEQYV. CDR3 nucleotides: TGCGCCAGCAGCCAAGGGCTAGCGGGCTTCTACGAGCAGTACGTC. The V gene is TRBV4-1, the J gene TRBJ2-7, with 8 bases that match TRBD2. The CDR3 consists of 15 residues. Germline V lookup: CDR1 MGHRA, CDR2 YSYEKL. V shed 1 base and J 3 bases; nucleotides not matched to a gene: 5.

This clone has only one observation. This sequence joins TRBV2 and TRBJ1-1, with no clear D. V was pared by 8 bases and J by 0 bases, with 7 bases between. This CDR3 comprises 12 residues. Germline assignment: CDR1 SNHLY and CDR2 FYNNEI. The DNA for the CDR3 is TGTGCCAGCTGTTTCTTGAACACTGAAGCTTTCTTT. Its translation is CASCFLNTEAFF.

The chain combines TRBV11-3 with TRBJ2-6; 10 bases line up with TRBD1. The CDR3 loop spans 18 amino acids. The V gene end was trimmed by 5 bases and the J gene end by 0 bases; junction bases not matched to a gene: 7. CDR1 and CDR2 from the germline V gene are SGHNT and YENEEA. For the CDR3, the DNA is TGTGCCAGCAGCCCTCGGACAGGGGGAAGCTCTGGGGCCAACGTCCTGACTTTC. It specifies CASSPRTGGSSGANVLTF.

This clone was found once. The chain couples TRBV10-2 to TRBJ2-5; TRBD2 agrees at 8 bases. With 2 bases clipped from V and 5 bases from J, the junction kept 7 bases outside the gene matches. This CDR3 has 15 amino acids. CDR1 is WSHSY, CDR2 SAAADI, per germline. This CDR3 is CASSEPGGAGETQYF. DNA for the CDR3: TGCGCCAGCAGTGAGCCCGGGGGGGCCGGGGAGACCCAGTACTTC.

The sample holds one count of this clone. The V and J genes are TRBV28 and TRBJ1-3; a weak D match, TRBD1 (5 bases). V lost 4 bases and J lost 3, with 7 bases in between. This CDR3 region has 13 residues. Germline V gives CDR1 MDHEN, CDR2 SYDVKM. The CDR3 DNA sequence: TGTGCCAGCAGTTACAGGCTTGGAAACACCATATATTTT. Translated, it gives CASSYRLGNTIYF.

This clone was observed a single time. The rearrangement links TRBV4-1 to TRBJ1-4; 8 bases are shared with TRBD1. Trimming cost V 1 base and J 7 bases; bases outside gene matches: 5. Germline V gene lookup returns CDR1 MGHRA and CDR2 YSYEKL. The CDR3 extends over 15 amino acids. In nucleotides, the CDR3 is TGCGCCAGCAGCCAAGGTAGGACAGGGCCTGAAAAACTGTTTTTT. This codes for CASSQGRTGPEKLFF.

The table lists this clone with a few counts. The chain employs TRBV6-5 and TRBJ2-7, with 7 nucleotides matching TRBD1. The germline gives CDR1 MNHEY, CDR2 SVGAGI. J was trimmed by 4 bases and V by 6 bases; bases with no gene match: 12. This CDR3 comprises 15 residues. CDR3 amino acids: CASSPSRDSTYEQYF. The CDR3 region has the DNA TGTGCCAGCAGCCCTTCCCGGGACAGTACGTACGAGCAGTACTTC.

The rearrangement uses TRBV2 and TRBJ2-2; no firm D call. This CDR3 comprises 12 residues. CDR1 is SNHLY, CDR2 FYNNEI, per germline. Trimming took off 8 bases at V and 8 bases at J, with 12 bases between the two ends. The CDR3 is CASARESGELFF. The DNA for the CDR3 is TGTGCCAGCGCACGAGAGTCTGGGGAGCTGTTTTTT.

This clone was seen a handful of times. The chain is built from TRBV7-9 and TRBJ2-2; a possible D gene is TRBD1 (5 bases). Between the trimmed V and J ends, which lost 7 bases and 3 bases, there was a span of 15 bases. Germline CDR1 is SEHNR and CDR2 is FQNEAQ (reference sequence). The CDR3 length is 15 residues. As DNA, the CDR3 is TGTGCCAGCAAACTCCAGGGTACCCACACCGGGGAGCTGTTTTTT. Its translation is CASKLQGTHTGELFF. The full variable domain, with the rest looked up from reference TRBV7-9 and TRBJ2-2, is DTGVSQNPRHKITKRGQNVTFRCDPISEHNRLYWYRQTLGQGPEFLTYFQNEAQLEKSRLLSDRFSAERPKGSFSTLEIQRTEQGDSAMYLCASKLQGTHTGELFFGEGSRLTVL.

This sequence joins TRBV15 and TRBJ1-2; 8 bases line up with TRBD1. CDR1 and CDR2 (germline): LNHNV, YYDKDF (reference sequence). V was pared by 6 bases and J by 4 bases, with 7 bases of the junction left unmatched. This CDR3 spans 14 amino acids. CDR3: CATSRGQGGYGYTF. The DNA for the CDR3 is TGTGCCACCAGTCGCGGACAGGGTGGCTATGGCTACACCTTC.